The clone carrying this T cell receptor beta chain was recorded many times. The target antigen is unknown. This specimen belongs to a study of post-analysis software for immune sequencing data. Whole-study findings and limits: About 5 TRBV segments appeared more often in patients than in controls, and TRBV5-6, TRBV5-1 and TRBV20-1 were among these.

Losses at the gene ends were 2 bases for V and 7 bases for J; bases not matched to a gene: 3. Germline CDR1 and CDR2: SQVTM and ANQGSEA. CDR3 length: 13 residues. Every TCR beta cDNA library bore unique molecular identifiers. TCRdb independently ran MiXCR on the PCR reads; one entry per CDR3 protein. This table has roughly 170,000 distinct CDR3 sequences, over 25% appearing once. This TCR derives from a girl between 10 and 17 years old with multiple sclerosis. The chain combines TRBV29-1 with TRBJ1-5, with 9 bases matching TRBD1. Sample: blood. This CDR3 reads CSVENRGRQPQHF. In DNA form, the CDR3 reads TGCAGCGTTGAAAACAGGGGGCGCCAGCCCCAGCATTTT.